The next 26 T cell receptor beta chains were all read from a single sample in a study of cytomegalovirus exposure and HLA in healthy donors. Researchers ran the PCR with 60 Vbeta and 13 Jbeta primers. The protocol was immunoSEQ multiplex PCR, while the TCRdb copy is restricted to in-frame clones and leaves out a portion. The table lists over 150,000 clones, 84% of them singletons. Source material: PBMCs. The receptors come from a girl aged 10-17 years in good health and CMV-seropositive.

The rearrangement uses TRBV28 and TRBJ2-7; D remains unclear. The germline V and J ends were trimmed by 6 bases and 4 bases, with 16 bases remaining between them. Germline V gene lookup returns CDR1 MDHEN and CDR2 SYDVKM. CDR3 length: 14 residues. CDR3 loop: CASRGTPTFYEQYF. The CDR3 bases are TGTGCCAGCAGGGGCACCCCGACGTTTTACGAGCAGTACTTC.

This sequence joins TRBV5-5 and TRBJ1-1; no reliable D call. Germline CDR1 is SGHKS and CDR2 is YYEKEE (reference sequence). CDR3 size: 15 residues. The V and J ends lost 5 bases and 0 bases respectively, with 14 bases between them. The CDR3 sequence: CASSSQSRLNTEAFF. The CDR3 DNA is TGTGCCAGCAGTTCTCAATCCAGATTGAACACTGAAGCTTTCTTT.

The chain carries TRBV18 and TRBJ1-1, with D possibly TRBD1 on 6 matching bases. Germline-derived CDR1 and CDR2 are KGHSH and LQKENI. This CDR3 region has 15 residues. The V end lost 1 base, the J end lost 0 bases, and 9 bases lay between the germline ends. CDR3 loop: CASSPRQVLNTEAFF. The DNA of the CDR3 is TGTGCCAGCTCACCACGACAGGTACTGAACACTGAAGCTTTCTTT.

The chain links TRBV27 to TRBJ1-2; tentatively, D is TRBD1 (5 bases). Germline loops: CDR1 MNHEY, CDR2 SMNVEV (reference sequence). The CDR3 sequence is 15 residues long. Between the trimmed V and J ends, which lost 2 bases and 4 bases, there was a span of 14 bases. CDR3 DNA: TGTGCCAGCAGTTTAAGCGGGGCTGGCGGCTATGGCTACACCTTC. Its translation is CASSLSGAGGYGYTF.

J is TRBJ1-1 and V is TRBV27; D remains ambiguous. CDR1 and CDR2 from the germline V gene are MNHEY and SMNVEV (reference sequence). The CDR3 runs 11 residues. Trimming removed 11 bases at V and 1 base at J, with 8 bases between. CDR3 protein: CAVFRNTEAFF. DNA of the CDR3: TGTGCCGTGTTTAGGAACACTGAAGCTTTCTTT.

This chain connects TRBV5-6 to TRBJ2-3, with TRBD2 as a possible D gene (7 bases). V dropped 1 base and J dropped 4 bases, with 16 bases sitting between them. The germline gives CDR1 SGHDT, CDR2 YYEEEE. The CDR3 consists of 16 residues. The CDR3 DNA reads TGTGCCAGCAGCTTGTGGGCCCCGGGGGGCTCAGATACGCAGTATTTT. The encoded protein is CASSLWAPGGSDTQYF.

This rearrangement joins TRBV18 to TRBJ2-1, with 12 positions matching TRBD2. Trimming at V came to 2 bases and at J to 7 bases, leaving 3 bases not matched to a gene. The CDR3 is 15 amino acids. CDR1 is KGHSH, CDR2 LQKENI, per germline. DNA for the CDR3: TGTGCCAGCTCACCAGCCCTAGCGGGGGGGAATGAGCAGTTCTTC. As protein: CASSPALAGGNEQFF.

This sequence joins TRBV9 and TRBJ1-4; a weak D match, TRBD1 (6 bases). V was pared by 4 bases and J by 8 bases, with 18 bases between. Germline V lookup: CDR1 SGDLS, CDR2 YYNGEE. There are 15 residues in the CDR3. For the CDR3, the DNA is TGTGCCAGCAGCAGAGAAACAGGGTTGGAAGAAAAACTGTTTTTT. Its protein is CASSRETGLEEKLFF.

The J gene is TRBJ1-4, the V gene TRBV6-5; TRBD1 agrees at 7 bases. This CDR3 comprises 13 residues. Germline assignment: CDR1 MNHEY and CDR2 SVGAGI. V shed 6 bases, J shed 8 bases, and the junction held 6 bases outside the gene matches. The CDR3 sequence is CASRLTGNEKLFF. The CDR3 DNA is TGTGCCAGCAGGCTGACAGGGAACGAAAAACTGTTTTTT.

This clone was counted once. The rearrangement links TRBV2 to TRBJ1-1, with 9 positions matching TRBD1. Germline CDR1 and CDR2: SNHLY and FYNNEI. Germline trimming cut 0 bases from V and 4 bases from J; bases unmatched to any gene: 12. The CDR3 is made up of 18 amino acids. In DNA, the CDR3 is TGTGCCAGCAGTGAAGCCGGTGGTCGTGGACAGGGGTCCACTGAAGCTTTCTTT. Residues: CASSEAGGRGQGSTEAFF.

The rearrangement joins TRBV18 to TRBJ2-7, with D possibly TRBD1 on 7 matching bases. From germline, CDR1 is KGHSH and CDR2 LQKENI. This CDR3 region has 14 residues. V was shortened by 6 bases and J by 3 bases, with 15 bases between the two germline ends. This CDR3 is CASSPRRDSYEQYF. As DNA, the CDR3 is TGTGCCAGCTCCCCGAGGAGGGACAGCTACGAGCAGTACTTC. Full variable domain (rest looked up from reference TRBV18 and TRBJ2-7): NAGVMQNPRHLVRRRGQEARLRCSPMKGHSHVYWYRQLPEEGLKFMVYLQKENIIDESGMPKERFSAEFPKEGPSILRIQQVVRGDSAAYFCASSPRRDSYEQYFGPGTRLTVT.

The J gene is TRBJ1-2, the V gene TRBV9, with unresolved D. Per germline, CDR1 SGDLS and CDR2 YYNGEE. V was shortened by 0 bases and J by 3 bases, with 9 bases between the two germline ends. The CDR3 is made up of 14 amino acids. DNA of the CDR3: TGTGCCAGCAGCGTAGGAGAAAGATACTATGGCTACACCTTC. This encodes CASSVGERYYGYTF.

With respect to this clone: Relative to the germline gene, one junction end is altered; a read error may explain this. The CDR3 DNA follows: TGTGCTAGCAGCGACGGGACAGGACCCTACAATGAGCAGTTCTTC. It yields the protein CASSDGTGPYNEQFF. This chain connects TRBV7-7 to TRBJ2-1; 8 positions match TRBD1. Germline V gives CDR1 SSHAT, CDR2 FNYEAQ (reference sequence). The CDR3 has 15 amino acids.

The chain carries TRBV16 and TRBJ1-5; no firm D call. Germline CDR1 and CDR2: KGHSY and FQNENV. The length of the CDR3 is 13 residues. The ends were cut back, 0 bases at V and 5 bases at J, with 5 bases in the middle. The CDR3 sequence is CASSQSDYQPQHF. In nucleotides, the CDR3 is TGTGCCAGCAGCCAATCCGACTATCAGCCCCAGCATTTT.

The J gene is TRBJ2-3, the V gene TRBV4-1, with 15 bases identical to TRBD2. The germline CDR1 and CDR2 sequences are MGHRA and YSYEKL. The CDR3 contains 21 residues. The trim removed 3 bases at V and 0 bases at J, leaving 13 bases unmatched. The CDR3 spells CASSHFPPGTSGGLSTDTQYF. In DNA form, the CDR3 reads TGCGCCAGCAGCCATTTCCCCCCCGGGACTAGCGGGGGGCTGAGCACAGATACGCAGTATTTT.

J is TRBJ1-1 and V is TRBV6-6; possibly TRBD1 for D (6 bases). V was shortened by 6 bases and J by 1 base, with 9 bases between the two germline ends. The CDR3 contains 13 residues. Germline V gene data show CDR1 as MNHNY and CDR2 as SVGAGI (reference sequence). CDR3 bases: TGTGCCAGCAGCCCGGGACAGAACACTGAAGCTTTCTTT. This codes for CASSPGQNTEAFF.

The chain employs TRBV15 and TRBJ2-7, with D maybe TRBD1 (6 bases). V lost 5 bases and J lost 3, with 11 bases in between. Germline V gene lookup returns CDR1 LNHNV and CDR2 YYDKDF (reference sequence). This CDR3 spans 13 amino acids. CDR3 DNA: TGTGCCACCAGCTGGTCAGGGGTCTACGAGCAGTACTTC. Translating gives CATSWSGVYEQYF.

The chain combines TRBV9 with TRBJ1-1; 8 bases match TRBD1. V gave up 0 bases and J gave up 5 bases; unmatched junction bases: 9. Germline CDR1 and CDR2: SGDLS and YYNGEE. CDR3 length: 16 amino acids. CDR3 residues: CASSVVPGGRRTEAFF. The CDR3 DNA reads as TGTGCCAGCAGCGTAGTTCCAGGGGGCAGGCGGACTGAAGCTTTCTTT.

This chain links TRBV10-1 with TRBJ1-1; D remains unclear. Germline V CDR1 and CDR2: WNHNN, SYGVQD (reference sequence). V was pared by 6 bases and J by 0 bases, with 8 bases between. The CDR3 length is 13 residues. The CDR3 DNA sequence: TGCGCCAGCAGAATATCGGTGAACACTGAAGCTTTCTTT. Its translation: CASRISVNTEAFF.

The V call is TRBV19, the J call TRBJ1-5; D call uncertain. V lost 4 bases, J lost 2 bases, and 12 bases lay in between. The germline V gene has CDR1 LNHDA and CDR2 SQIVND (reference sequence). This CDR3 is built from 15 residues. The CDR3 here is CASSNRVSGNQPQHF. In nucleotides, the CDR3 is TGTGCCAGTAGTAACCGGGTATCCGGCAATCAGCCCCAGCATTTT.

The gene calls are TRBV5-1 and TRBJ1-1; D ambiguous. This CDR3 contains 13 residues. Trimming cost V 5 bases and J 1 base, with 9 bases left between them. CDR1 is SGHRS, CDR2 YFSETQ, per germline. The CDR3 DNA is TGCGCCAGCAGGTATGAGGAGAACACTGAAGCTTTCTTT. Its translation is CASRYEENTEAFF.

The chain employs TRBV11-2 and TRBJ1-2; D is unclear. Per germline, CDR1 SGHAT and CDR2 FQNNGV. V lost 3 bases to trimming and J lost 6 bases, with 14 bases between them. The CDR3 extends over 14 amino acids. CDR3 sequence (DNA): TGTGCCAGCAGCTTTTCCCGGACGCGGGATGGCTACACCTTC. Residues: CASSFSRTRDGYTF.

The V and J genes are TRBV7-8 and TRBJ1-3; D ambiguous. The CDR3 is made up of 14 amino acids. Looked up from germline, CDR1 is SGHVS and CDR2 is FQNEAQ. The V and J ends lost 2 bases and 8 bases respectively, with 13 bases between them. The CDR3, as DNA: TGTGCCAGCAGCTTACTTGGAGGGTTAGACACCATATATTTT. It encodes CASSLLGGLDTIYF.

The rearrangement links TRBV5-6 to TRBJ2-3; 9 bases fit TRBD2. Germline V gives CDR1 SGHDT, CDR2 YYEEEE. The V gene end was trimmed by 5 bases and the J gene end by 8 bases; junction bases not matched to a gene: 18. The length of the CDR3 is 17 residues. This CDR3 is CASSSMGGSGGRGTQYF. CDR3 coding DNA: TGTGCCAGCAGTTCCATGGGGGGTAGCGGGGGCAGAGGTACGCAGTATTTT. The full variable domain, with the rest looked up from reference TRBV5-6 and TRBJ2-3, is DAGVTQSPTHLIKTRGQQVTLRCSPKSGHDTVSWYQQALGQGPQFIFQYYEEEERQRGNFPDRFSGHQFPNYSSELNVNALLLGDSALYLCASSSMGGSGGRGTQYFGPGTRLTVL.

This clone was seen a single time. The V and J genes are TRBV27 and TRBJ1-5, with D possibly TRBD1 on 6 matching bases. Trimming took off 6 bases at V and 5 bases at J, with 14 bases between the two ends. Germline values: CDR1 MNHEY, CDR2 SMNVEV (reference sequence). The CDR3 sequence is 14 residues long. The CDR3 region is CASRPTGPYQPQHF. As DNA, the CDR3 is TGTGCCAGCAGGCCCACAGGGCCCTATCAGCCCCAGCATTTT.

The rearrangement links TRBV28 to TRBJ1-4; perhaps TRBD1 as D (5 bases). V lost 4 bases and J lost 10, with 28 bases in between. The CDR3 runs to 18 residues. Germline V gives CDR1 MDHEN, CDR2 SYDVKM. CDR3 amino acids: CASSSYTPQSPGTRKLFF. For the CDR3, the DNA is TGTGCCAGCAGTTCCTACACCCCTCAGAGTCCCGGGACTCGAAAACTGTTTTTT.